This T cell receptor beta chain was sequenced in a study of cytomegalovirus exposure and HLA in healthy donors. Per the germline V gene, CDR1 is MNHEY and CDR2 is SVGAGI. Germline trimming cut 6 bases from V and 0 bases from J; bases unmatched to any gene: 7. The CDR3 length is 15 residues. Concerning this clone: What it binds is not known.

Points from the study as a whole: Being indistinguishable, some V segments were excluded, TRBV6-2 and TRBV6-3 among them. It was about 180 TCR beta chains that were listed as cytomegalovirus-associated. Based on reports, TCR beta sequences accurately predicted HLA-A and HLA-B alleles for most subjects.

Primers for the PCR totalled 60 Vbeta and 13 Jbeta. Sequencing used immunoSEQ multiplex PCR; TCRdb keeps in-frame clones, though not all of them. The profile shows more than 150,000 clones, around 80% of them singletons. Sample: PBMCs. This clonotype originated in a man younger than 30 in good health and CMV-seronegative. The chain is built from TRBV6-5 and TRBJ1-2; 7 bases map to TRBD1. CDR3: CASRAGTVSNYGYTF. The DNA for the CDR3 is TGTGCCAGCAGAGCCGGGACAGTATCTAACTATGGCTACACCTTC.